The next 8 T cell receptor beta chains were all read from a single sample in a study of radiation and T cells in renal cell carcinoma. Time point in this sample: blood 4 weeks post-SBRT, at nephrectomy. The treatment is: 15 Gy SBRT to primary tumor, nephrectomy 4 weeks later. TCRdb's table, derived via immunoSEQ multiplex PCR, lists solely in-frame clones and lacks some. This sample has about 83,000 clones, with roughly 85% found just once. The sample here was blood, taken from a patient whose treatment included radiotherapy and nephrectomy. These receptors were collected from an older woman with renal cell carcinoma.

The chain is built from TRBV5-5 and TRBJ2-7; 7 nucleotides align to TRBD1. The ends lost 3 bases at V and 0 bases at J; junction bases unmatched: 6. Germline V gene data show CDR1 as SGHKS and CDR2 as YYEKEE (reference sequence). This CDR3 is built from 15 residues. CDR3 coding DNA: TGTGCCAGCAGCTCAAGGGGACAGCACTCCTACGAGCAGTACTTC. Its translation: CASSSRGQHSYEQYF.

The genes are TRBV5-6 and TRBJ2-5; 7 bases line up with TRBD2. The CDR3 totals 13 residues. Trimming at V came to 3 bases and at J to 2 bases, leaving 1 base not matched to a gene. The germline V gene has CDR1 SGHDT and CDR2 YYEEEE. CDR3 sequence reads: CASSSGGQETQYF. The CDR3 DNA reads TGTGCCAGCAGCTCCGGGGGGCAAGAGACCCAGTACTTC.

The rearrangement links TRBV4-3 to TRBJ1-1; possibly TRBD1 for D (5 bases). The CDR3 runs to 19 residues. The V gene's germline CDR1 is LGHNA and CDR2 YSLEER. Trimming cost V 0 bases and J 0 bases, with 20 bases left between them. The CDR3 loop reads CASSQDPSGGGTMNTEAFF. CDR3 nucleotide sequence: TGCGCCAGCAGCCAAGACCCCTCGGGGGGGGGAACCATGAACACTGAAGCTTTCTTT.

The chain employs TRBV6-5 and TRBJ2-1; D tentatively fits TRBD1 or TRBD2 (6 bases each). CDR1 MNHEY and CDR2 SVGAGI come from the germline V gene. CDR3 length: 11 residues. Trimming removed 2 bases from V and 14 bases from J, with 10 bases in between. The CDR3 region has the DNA TGTGCCAGCAGTTACGGAGGGACAAAGTTCTTC. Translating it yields CASSYGGTKFF.

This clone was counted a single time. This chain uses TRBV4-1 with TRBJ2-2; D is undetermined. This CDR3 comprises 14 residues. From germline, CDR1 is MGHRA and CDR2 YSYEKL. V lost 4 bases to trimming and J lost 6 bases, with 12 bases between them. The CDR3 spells CASSPYPKSGELFF. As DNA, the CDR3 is TGCGCCAGCAGCCCGTATCCGAAGTCCGGGGAGCTGTTTTTT.

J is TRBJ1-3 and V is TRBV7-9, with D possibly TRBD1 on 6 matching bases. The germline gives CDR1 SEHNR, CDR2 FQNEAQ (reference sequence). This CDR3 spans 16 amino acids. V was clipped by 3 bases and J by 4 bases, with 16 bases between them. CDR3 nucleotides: TGTGCCAGCAGCTTCAACTCCAGGGGAACGGGAAACACCATATATTTT. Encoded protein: CASSFNSRGTGNTIYF.

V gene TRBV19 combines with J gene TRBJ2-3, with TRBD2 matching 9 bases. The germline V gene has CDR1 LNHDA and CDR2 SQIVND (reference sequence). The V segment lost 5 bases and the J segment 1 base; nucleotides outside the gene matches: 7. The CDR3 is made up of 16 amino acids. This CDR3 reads CASSPGLARGTDTQYF. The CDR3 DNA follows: TGTGCCAGTAGTCCGGGACTAGCAAGGGGCACAGATACGCAGTATTTT.

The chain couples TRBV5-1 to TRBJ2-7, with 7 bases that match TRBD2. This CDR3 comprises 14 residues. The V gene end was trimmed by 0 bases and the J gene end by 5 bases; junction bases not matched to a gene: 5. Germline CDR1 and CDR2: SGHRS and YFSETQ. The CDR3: CASSLGGRANEQYF. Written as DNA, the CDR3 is TGCGCCAGCAGCTTGGGAGGGAGGGCCAACGAGCAGTACTTC.